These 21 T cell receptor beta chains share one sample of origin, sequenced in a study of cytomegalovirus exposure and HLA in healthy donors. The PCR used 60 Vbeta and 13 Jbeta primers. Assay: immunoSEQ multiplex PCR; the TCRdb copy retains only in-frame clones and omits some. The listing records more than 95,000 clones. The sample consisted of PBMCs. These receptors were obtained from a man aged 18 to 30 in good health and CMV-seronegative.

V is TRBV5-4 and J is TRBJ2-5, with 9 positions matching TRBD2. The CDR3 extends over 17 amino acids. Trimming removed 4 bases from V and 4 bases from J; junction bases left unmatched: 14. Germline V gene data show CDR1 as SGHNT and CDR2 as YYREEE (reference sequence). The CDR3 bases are TGTGCCAGCAGCCCGGGAGAGCGGGGGGAGATTCGAGAGACCCAGTACTTC. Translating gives CASSPGERGEIRETQYF.

The CDR3 sequence is CASSDPGQGDYGYTF. The CDR3 bases are TGTGCCAGCAGTGACCCGGGACAGGGGGACTATGGCTACACCTTC. The V call is TRBV2, the J call TRBJ1-2; TRBD1 aligns across 11 bases. Germline-derived CDR1 and CDR2 are SNHLY and FYNNEI. The CDR3 consists of 15 residues. The V and J ends lost 3 bases and 3 bases, in that order; junction bases with no gene match: 3.

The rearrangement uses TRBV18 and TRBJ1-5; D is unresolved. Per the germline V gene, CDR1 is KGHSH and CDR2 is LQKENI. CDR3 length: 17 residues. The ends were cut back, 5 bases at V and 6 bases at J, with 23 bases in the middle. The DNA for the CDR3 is TGTGCCAGCTCAGCCGTAATCACGACGAGGGAGACTCAGCCCCAGCATTTT. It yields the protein CASSAVITTRETQPQHF.

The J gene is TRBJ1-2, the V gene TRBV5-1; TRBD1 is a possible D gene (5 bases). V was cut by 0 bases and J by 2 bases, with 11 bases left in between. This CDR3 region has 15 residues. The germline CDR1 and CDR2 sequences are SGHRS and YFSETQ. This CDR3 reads CASSLEAGPNYGYTF. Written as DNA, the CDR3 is TGCGCCAGCAGCTTGGAAGCAGGGCCCAACTATGGCTACACCTTC.

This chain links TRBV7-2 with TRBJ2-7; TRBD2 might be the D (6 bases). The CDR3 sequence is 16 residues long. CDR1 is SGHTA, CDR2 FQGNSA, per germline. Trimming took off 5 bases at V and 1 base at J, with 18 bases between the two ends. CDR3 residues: CASSPSGSVSSYEQYF. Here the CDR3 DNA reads TGTGCCAGCAGCCCCTCCGGGAGCGTTTCGTCCTACGAGCAGTACTTC.

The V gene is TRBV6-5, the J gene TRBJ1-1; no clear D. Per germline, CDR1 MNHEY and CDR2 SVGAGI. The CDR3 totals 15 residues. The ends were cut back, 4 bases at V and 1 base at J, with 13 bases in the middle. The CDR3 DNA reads TGTGCCAGCAGTTCGATACGGGTCCAGAACACTGAAGCTTTCTTT. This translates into CASSSIRVQNTEAFF.

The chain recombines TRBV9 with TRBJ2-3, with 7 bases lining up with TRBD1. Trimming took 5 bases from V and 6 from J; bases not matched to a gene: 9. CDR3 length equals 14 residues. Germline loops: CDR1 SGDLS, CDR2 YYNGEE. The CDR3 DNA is TGTGCCAGCAGTCAAGGCTCCAGGGGGGATACGCAGTATTTT. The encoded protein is CASSQGSRGDTQYF.

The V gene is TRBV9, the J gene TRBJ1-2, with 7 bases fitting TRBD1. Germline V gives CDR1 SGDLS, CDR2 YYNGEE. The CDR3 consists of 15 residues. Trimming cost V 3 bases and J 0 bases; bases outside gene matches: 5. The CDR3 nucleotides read TGTGCCAGCAGCGAGGGGACAGCCTCTAACTATGGCTACACCTTC. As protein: CASSEGTASNYGYTF.

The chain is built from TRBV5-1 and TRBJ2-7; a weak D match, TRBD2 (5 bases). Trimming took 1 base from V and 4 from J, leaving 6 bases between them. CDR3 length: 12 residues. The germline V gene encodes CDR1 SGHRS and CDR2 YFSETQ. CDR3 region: CASSLIAYEQYF. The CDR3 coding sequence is TGCGCCAGCAGCTTGATAGCGTACGAGCAGTACTTC.

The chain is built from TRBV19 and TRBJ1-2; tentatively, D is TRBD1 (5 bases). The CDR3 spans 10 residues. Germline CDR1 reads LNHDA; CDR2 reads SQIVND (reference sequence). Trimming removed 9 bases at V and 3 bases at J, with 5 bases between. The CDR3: CASRDYGYTF. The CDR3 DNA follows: TGTGCCAGCAGGGACTATGGCTACACCTTC.

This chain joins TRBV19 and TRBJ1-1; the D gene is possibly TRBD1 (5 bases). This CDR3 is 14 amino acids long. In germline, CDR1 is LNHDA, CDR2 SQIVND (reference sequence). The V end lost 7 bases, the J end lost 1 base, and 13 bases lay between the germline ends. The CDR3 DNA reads TGTGCCAGTACTTCTGGGCAGGGGAACACTGAAGCTTTCTTT. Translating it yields CASTSGQGNTEAFF.

The CDR3 DNA reads as TGCGCCAGCAGCGCGGACAGGGGTACAGATACGCAGTATTTT. It yields the protein CASSADRGTDTQYF. This chain connects TRBV5-1 to TRBJ2-3, with TRBD1 identical over 9 bases. Trimming at V came to 4 bases and at J to 3 bases, leaving 3 bases not matched to a gene. The germline V gene encodes CDR1 SGHRS and CDR2 YFSETQ. This CDR3 is built from 14 residues.

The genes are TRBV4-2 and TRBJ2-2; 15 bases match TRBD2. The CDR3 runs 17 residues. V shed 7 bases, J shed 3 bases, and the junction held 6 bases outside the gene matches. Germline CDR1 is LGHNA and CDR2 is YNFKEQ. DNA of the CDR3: TGTGCCAGCAACCCGGGACTAGCGGGAGGTTACACCGGGGAGCTGTTTTTT. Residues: CASNPGLAGGYTGELFF.

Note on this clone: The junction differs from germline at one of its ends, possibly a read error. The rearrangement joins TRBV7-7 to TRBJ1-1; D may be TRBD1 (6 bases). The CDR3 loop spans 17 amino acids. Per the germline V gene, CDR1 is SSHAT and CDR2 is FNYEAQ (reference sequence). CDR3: CASSSYGVRGLNTEAFF. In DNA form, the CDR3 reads TGTGCTAGCAGCTCCTATGGAGTCAGGGGTTTGAACACTGAAGCTTTCTTT.

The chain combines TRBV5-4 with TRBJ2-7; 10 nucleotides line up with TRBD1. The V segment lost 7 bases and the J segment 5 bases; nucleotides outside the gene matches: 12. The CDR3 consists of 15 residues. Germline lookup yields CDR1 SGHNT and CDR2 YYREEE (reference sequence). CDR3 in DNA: TGTGCCAGCTTCAGTCCCGGGACAGGGGTAAACGAGCAGTACTTC. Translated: CASFSPGTGVNEQYF.

The CDR3 here is CASSDRGRMNTEAFF. For the CDR3, the DNA is TGTGCCAGCAGTGATAGGGGAAGAATGAACACTGAAGCTTTCTTT. V is TRBV6-1 and J is TRBJ1-1, with D tentatively TRBD1 (5 bases). CDR1 and CDR2 (germline): MNHNS, SASEGT. The CDR3 sequence is 15 residues long. Trimming shortened V by 3 bases and J by 0 bases, and 11 bases separated the two germline ends.

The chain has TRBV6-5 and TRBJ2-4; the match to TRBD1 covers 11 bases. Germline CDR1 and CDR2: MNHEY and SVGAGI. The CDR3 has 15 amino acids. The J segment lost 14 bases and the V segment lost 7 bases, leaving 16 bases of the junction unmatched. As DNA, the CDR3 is TGTGCCAGCACATACCGGGGACAGGGGGATACGGGGGAGTACTTC. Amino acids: CASTYRGQGDTGEYF.

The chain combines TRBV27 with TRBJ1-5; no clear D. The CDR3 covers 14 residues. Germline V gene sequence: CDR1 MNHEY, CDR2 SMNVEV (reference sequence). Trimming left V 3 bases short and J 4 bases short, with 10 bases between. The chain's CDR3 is CASSFASGNQPQHF. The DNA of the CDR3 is TGTGCCAGCAGTTTCGCCTCCGGGAATCAGCCCCAGCATTTT.

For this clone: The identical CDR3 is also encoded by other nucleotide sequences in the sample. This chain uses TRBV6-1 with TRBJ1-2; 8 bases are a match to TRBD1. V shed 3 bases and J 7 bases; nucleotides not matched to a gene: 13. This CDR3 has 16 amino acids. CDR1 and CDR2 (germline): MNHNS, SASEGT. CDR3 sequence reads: CASSDRTDRARGGYTF. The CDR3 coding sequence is TGTGCCAGCAGTGACCGGACGGACAGGGCGAGGGGTGGCTACACCTTC.

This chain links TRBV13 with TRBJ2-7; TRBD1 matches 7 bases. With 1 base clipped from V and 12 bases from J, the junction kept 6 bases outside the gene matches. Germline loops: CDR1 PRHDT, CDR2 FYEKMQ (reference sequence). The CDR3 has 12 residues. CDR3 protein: CASSLERDSPYF. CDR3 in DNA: TGTGCCAGCAGCTTAGAGAGGGACAGTCCGTACTTC. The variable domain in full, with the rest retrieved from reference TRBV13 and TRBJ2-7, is AAGVIQSPRHLIKEKRETATLKCYPIPRHDTVYWYQQGPGQDPQFLISFYEKMQSDKGSIPDRFSAQQFSDYHSELNMSSLELGDSALYFCASSLERDSPYFGPGTRLTVT.

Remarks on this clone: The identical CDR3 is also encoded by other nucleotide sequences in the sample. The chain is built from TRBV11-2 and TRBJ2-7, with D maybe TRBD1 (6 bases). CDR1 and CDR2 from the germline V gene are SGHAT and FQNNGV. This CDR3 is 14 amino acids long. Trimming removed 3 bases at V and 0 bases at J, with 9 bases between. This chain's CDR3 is CASSLGRGSYEQYF. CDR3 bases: TGTGCCAGCAGCTTGGGCAGGGGCTCCTACGAGCAGTACTTC.